This passage covers 4 T cell receptor beta chains from one sample sequenced in a study of T-cell memory formation after mild COVID-19. TCRdb fed the 5' RACE reads into MiXCR, producing one record per CDR3 protein. The data contain some 440,000 distinct CDR3 sequences, 20% to 25% of them singletons. Sample: PBMCs or a T cell subset sorted from them (not recorded which). All receptors derive from an adult woman who had mild COVID-19 (a few samples of this study predate the infection). Cell type and time point are not known.

The chain is built from TRBV29-1 and TRBJ2-3, with a tentative D call TRBD1 (6 bases). The CDR3 covers 14 residues. Germline loops: CDR1 SQVTM, CDR2 ANQGSEA. With 5 bases removed from V and 4 bases from J, the gap between germline ends came to 16 bases. CDR3 sequence: CSVLSGRGPDTQYF. For the CDR3, the DNA is TGCAGCGTTCTAAGCGGCAGGGGCCCAGATACGCAGTATTTT.

The rearrangement links TRBV7-6 to TRBJ2-7; D perhaps matches TRBD1 (6 bases). The CDR3 spans 13 residues. Germline V gives CDR1 SGHVS, CDR2 FNYEAQ. The V end lost 4 bases, the J end lost 3 bases, and 10 bases lay between the germline ends. The CDR3 nucleotides are TGTGCCAGCAGCTCGATGACAGGCTACGAGCAGTACTTC. It yields the protein CASSSMTGYEQYF.

This clonotype was observed a handful of times. The gene calls are TRBV27 and TRBJ2-5; 10 nucleotides line up with TRBD1. The CDR3 is made up of 16 amino acids. Trimming took 1 base from V and 2 from J; bases not matched to a gene: 4. CDR1 and CDR2 from the germline V gene are MNHEY and SMNVEV (reference sequence). CDR3 protein: CASSLLGQGTQETQYF. The CDR3, as DNA: TGTGCCAGCAGTTTATTGGGACAGGGGACGCAAGAGACCCAGTACTTC.

This sequence joins TRBV5-1 and TRBJ2-7, with TRBD1 matching over 9 bases. Germline V gene lookup returns CDR1 SGHRS and CDR2 YFSETQ. The junction had 10 bases not matched to a gene; V was cut back by 4 bases and J by 2 bases. There are 16 residues in the CDR3. The CDR3 region is CASSLGTDRGAYEQYF. CDR3 coding DNA: TGCGCCAGCAGCCTCGGAACTGACAGGGGGGCCTACGAGCAGTACTTC.